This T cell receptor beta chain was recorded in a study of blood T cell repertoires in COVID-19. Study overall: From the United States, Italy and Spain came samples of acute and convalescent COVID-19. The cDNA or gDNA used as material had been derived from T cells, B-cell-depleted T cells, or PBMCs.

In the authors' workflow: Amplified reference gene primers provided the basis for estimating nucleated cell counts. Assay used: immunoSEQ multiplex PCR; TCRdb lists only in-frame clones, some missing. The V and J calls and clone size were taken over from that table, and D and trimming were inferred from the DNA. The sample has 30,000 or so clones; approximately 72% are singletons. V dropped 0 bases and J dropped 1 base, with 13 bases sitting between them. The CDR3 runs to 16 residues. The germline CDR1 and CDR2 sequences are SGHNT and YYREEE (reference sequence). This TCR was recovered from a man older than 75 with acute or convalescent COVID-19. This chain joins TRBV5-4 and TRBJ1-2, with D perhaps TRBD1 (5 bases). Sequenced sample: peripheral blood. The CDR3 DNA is TGTGCCAGCAGCTTGGAGGGAGGGGCCATTAACTATGGCTACACCTTC. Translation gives CASSLEGGAINYGYTF.